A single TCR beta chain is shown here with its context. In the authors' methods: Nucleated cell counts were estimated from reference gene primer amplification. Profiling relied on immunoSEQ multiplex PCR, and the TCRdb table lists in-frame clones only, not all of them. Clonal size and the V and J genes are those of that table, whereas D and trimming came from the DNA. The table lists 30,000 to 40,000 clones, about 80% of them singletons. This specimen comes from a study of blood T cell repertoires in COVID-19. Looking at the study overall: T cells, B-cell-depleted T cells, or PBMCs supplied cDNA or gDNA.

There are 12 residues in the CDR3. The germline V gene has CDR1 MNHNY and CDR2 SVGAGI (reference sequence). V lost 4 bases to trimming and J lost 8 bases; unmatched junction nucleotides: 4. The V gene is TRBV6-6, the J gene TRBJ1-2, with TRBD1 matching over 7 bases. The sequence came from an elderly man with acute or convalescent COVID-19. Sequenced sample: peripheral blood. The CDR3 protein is CASSWETGGYTF. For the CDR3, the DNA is TGTGCCAGCAGTTGGGAGACAGGGGGCTACACCTTC.